Included here is one T cell receptor (beta chain) sequence, with context. CDR3 length: 18 residues. Germline CDR1 and CDR2: LNHDA and SQIVND (reference sequence). The V segment lost 1 base and the J segment 1 base; nucleotides outside the gene matches: 3. Original processing methods: Scientists estimated how many nucleated cells there were by amplifying reference gene primers. Sequenced by immunoSEQ multiplex PCR; TCRdb stores in-frame clones only, minus some. The V and J calls and clone size were taken over from that table, and D and trimming were inferred from the DNA. Found here are about 120,000 clones, 75% to 85% of them singletons; the top ten hold 9.5% to 13%. The sample is drawn from a study of blood T cell repertoires in COVID-19. Background on the study: The study drew acute and convalescent COVID-19 samples from the United States, Italy and Spain.

The chain is built from TRBV19 and TRBJ2-2; TRBD2 agrees at 13 bases. This clonotype was obtained from a human donor in a cohort sampled during active COVID-19. The material sequenced was peripheral blood. The CDR3 DNA reads as TGTGCCAGTAGTATAGGACTAGCGGGGGGCATGAACACCGGGGAGCTGTTTTTT. Translating gives CASSIGLAGGMNTGELFF. The full variable domain, rest sourced from reference TRBV19 and TRBJ2-2, is DGGITQSPKYLFRKEGQNVTLSCEQNLNHDAMYWYRQDPGQGLRLIYYSQIVNDFQKGDIAEGYSVSREKKESFPLTVTSAQKNPTAFYLCASSIGLAGGMNTGELFFGEGSRLTVL.